This TCR beta chain derives from a study of cytomegalovirus exposure and HLA in healthy donors. To note about this clone: The antigen remains unidentified.

Primers: 60 Vbeta forward and 13 Jbeta reverse. Source study methods: Later, an analysis found around 77 million unique TCR beta chains, and some 10 million of these were shared. The assay was immunoSEQ multiplex PCR, and TCRdb's table has in-frame clones only and misses some. V, J and clone size were drawn from that table, and D and trimming were deduced from the DNA. In the table there are fewer than 140,000 clones, 65% to 75% of which are singletons. Trimming pared 4 bases from V and 4 bases from J, leaving 10 bases between. CDR3 length: 14 residues. Germline-derived CDR1 and CDR2 are SGHNT and YENEEA. General study points: Excluded: some indistinguishable V segments such as TRBV6-2 and TRBV6-3. The listing of 160 or so TCR beta chains classed them as cytomegalovirus-associated.

There were likely unrecorded immune exposures, though donors were nominally healthy when sampled. The chain combines TRBV11-3 with TRBJ2-2; D is undetermined. Source material: PBMCs. This sequence originates from a female donor in good health and CMV-seronegative. CDR3 protein: CASSSRSSTGELFF. DNA of the CDR3: TGTGCCAGCAGCTCTAGGTCTAGCACCGGGGAGCTGTTTTTT.